The clone carrying this TCR beta chain appeared many times. The antigen remains unidentified. Profiling that covered TCR beta VDJ and CDR3 relied on genomic DNA as its template. TCRdb passed the reads through MiXCR, listing each CDR3 protein once. The data hold 33,000 or so distinct CDR3 sequences, with 65% to 80% observed a single time. These data originate in a study of CD8+CD57+ T cells in acquired aplastic anemia. Study conclusions and caveats: Overlapping CD8+ CDR3 repertoires of patients and controls contained approximately 28 shared sequences.

CDR1 is DFQATT, CDR2 SNEGSKA, per germline (reference sequence). V dropped 0 bases and J dropped 5; count of bases not matched to a gene: 5. CDR3 length: 15 residues. The chain joins TRBV20-1 to TRBJ1-4; 8 bases are shared with TRBD1. Source material: sorted CD4+, CD8+, or CD8+CD57+ T cells (not recorded which) from PBMCs. The sequence was obtained from a human donor in good health, serving as a control. The CDR3 sequence: CSARDQGTGNEKLFF. In nucleotides, the CDR3 is TGCAGTGCTAGAGATCAAGGGACAGGAAATGAAAAACTGTTTTTT.